This T cell receptor beta chain was retrieved from a study of response to subunit inactivated influenza vaccine. The trim removed 4 bases at V and 5 bases at J, leaving 5 bases unmatched. This CDR3 comprises 15 residues. TCRdb fed the RT-PCR reads into MiXCR, producing one record per CDR3 protein. The repertoire has about 500,000 distinct CDR3 sequences, 16% of them found once; the top ten carry approximately 3%. Study results and caveats: Seasonal influenza vaccination, on each occasion, was suggested by the authors to recruit few new T cells.

This clonotype was seen at least ten times. Its antigen is currently unknown. This TCR came from a man aged 50-75 years who received an inactivated influenza vaccine. The chain uses TRBV12-3 or TRBV12-4 and TRBJ2-3; 11 bases map to TRBD2. Sample: CD4+ T cells sorted from PBMCs, taken less than 30 months after vaccination. The CDR3 sequence: CASSSLAGGGDTQYF. The CDR3 nucleotides are TGTGCCAGCAGTTCCCTAGCGGGGGGTGGAGATACGCAGTATTTT.